This T cell receptor (beta chain) comes out of a study of blood T cell repertoires in COVID-19. Overall study: The United States, Italy and Spain provided the acute and convalescent COVID-19 samples.

Study processing details: By means of reference gene primer amplification, nucleated cell counts were estimated. Generated by immunoSEQ multiplex PCR, the TCRdb table keeps only in-frame clones and is missing some. Clonal size and the V and J genes are those of that table, whereas D and trimming came from the DNA. This table holds about 170,000 clones, roughly 86% found once. Trimming took 6 bases from V and 4 from J, leaving 14 bases between them. Germline V gene sequence: CDR1 KGHDR, CDR2 SFDVKD. The CDR3 is 15 residues long. This clonotype was sampled from a woman of 80 years or more in a cohort sampled during active or convalescent COVID-19. Sequenced material: peripheral blood. The chain has TRBV24-1 and TRBJ2-2; D gene ambiguous. The CDR3 sequence: CATSPAPSGTGELFF. The DNA of the CDR3 is TGTGCCACCAGTCCAGCCCCATCGGGCACCGGGGAGCTGTTTTTT.